This T cell receptor (beta chain) stems from a study of regulatory T cells in long-lasting Graves disease. Findings and caveats of the study: The small sample size may have reduced accuracy.

Between the trimmed V and J ends, which lost 6 bases and 0 bases, there was a span of 12 bases. CDR3 size: 15 residues. Germline V gene data show CDR1 as SGHAT and CDR2 as FQNNGV. Points on this clonotype: Its target is unknown.

For TCR beta, libraries came from iRepertoire HTBI primers and Arm-PCR of CDR3 regions. TCRdb re-called the multiplex PCR reads through MiXCR, storing one row per CDR3 protein. The data show around 460,000 distinct CDR3 sequences, around a fifth seen once. Time point meaning: persistent/refractory GD, antithyroid drugs over 5 years with positive TRAb. After RNA was extracted from PBMCs, the TCR library was made from it. This sequence was found in a female donor with Graves disease. The genes are TRBV11-2 and TRBJ2-1; D may be TRBD2 (6 bases). The material sequenced was peripheral blood mononuclear cells (PBMCs), taken when the disease was refractory, from a patient treated with antithyroid drugs. CDR3 nucleotides: TGTGCCAGCAGAACAACGACTAGCTCCTACAATGAGCAGTTCTTC. It encodes CASRTTTSSYNEQFF.